A single sample gave rise to the 24 T cell receptor beta chains below, sequenced in a study of lymphopenia after photon versus proton radiotherapy. Clones were read by immunoSEQ multiplex PCR, and TCRdb kept only the in-frame ones, dropping some. The sample has 53,000 or so clones; around 80% are singletons. Sequencing was performed on peripheral blood, taken from a patient treated with photon-based radiotherapy. The origin of the receptors is a man between 45 and 60 years old with gastric cancer.

The V and J genes are TRBV18 and TRBJ2-3, with a weak D call TRBD2 (5 bases). V gave up 6 bases and J gave up 6 bases, with 13 bases separating them. Germline values: CDR1 KGHSH, CDR2 LQKENI. This CDR3 is built from 13 residues. Here the CDR3 DNA reads TGTGCCAGCTCCCCTCCTAGCTCGGATACGCAGTATTTT. Translation: CASSPPSSDTQYF. The complete variable domain, with remaining parts taken from reference TRBV18 and TRBJ2-3, reads NAGVMQNPRHLVRRRGQEARLRCSPMKGHSHVYWYRQLPEEGLKFMVYLQKENIIDESGMPKERFSAEFPKEGPSILRIQQVVRGDSAAYFCASSPPSSDTQYFGPGTRLTVL.

V usage is TRBV9 and J usage is TRBJ1-1; perhaps TRBD1 as D (5 bases). Trimming took off 8 bases at V and 1 base at J, with 15 bases between the two ends. This CDR3 contains 14 residues. Germline CDR1 SGDLS, CDR2 YYNGEE. The DNA of the CDR3 is TGTGCCAGGACGAAGGACATACGGAACACTGAAGCTTTCTTT. Translated: CARTKDIRNTEAFF.

The chain recombines TRBV5-4 with TRBJ2-3, with D perhaps matching TRBD2 (6 bases). CDR3 length: 15 residues. Germline CDR1 SGHNT, CDR2 YYREEE (reference sequence). V was trimmed by 4 bases and J by 1 base, leaving 13 bases between them. CDR3 region: CASSRRDSRTDTQYF. For the CDR3, the DNA is TGTGCCAGCAGCCGCCGGGACTCCCGCACAGATACGCAGTATTTT.

The chain is built from TRBV19 and TRBJ1-3, with 7 bases aligning to TRBD1. The CDR3 has 16 amino acids. V was clipped by 4 bases and J by 4 bases; unmatched bases: 10. Germline CDR1 and CDR2: LNHDA and SQIVND (reference sequence). The CDR3 sequence: CASSTPGQTKGNTIYF. The CDR3 DNA reads TGTGCCAGTAGTACGCCGGGACAGACGAAAGGAAACACCATATATTTT.

This CDR3 reads CASSFTGGYGYTF. The CDR3 region has the DNA TGTGCCAGCAGTTTTACAGGGGGCTATGGCTACACCTTC. V and J are TRBV27 and TRBJ1-2, with TRBD1 matching 8 bases. The junction had 1 base not matched to a gene; V was cut back by 3 bases and J by 4 bases. Per germline, CDR1 MNHEY and CDR2 SMNVEV (reference sequence). The CDR3 extends over 13 amino acids.

The chain combines TRBV6-5 with TRBJ2-1, with 8 bases matching TRBD1. The CDR3 is 11 amino acids. V was clipped by 7 bases and J by 7 bases; unmatched bases: 0. CDR1 is MNHEY and CDR2 is SVGAGI in the germline V gene. CDR3 DNA sequence: TGTGCCAGCAACAGGGGGAATGAGCAGTTCTTC. This codes for CASNRGNEQFF.

The rearrangement uses TRBV14 and TRBJ2-3; TRBD2 matches at 9 bases. Germline CDR1 reads SGHDN; CDR2 reads FVKESK. The CDR3 totals 16 residues. The V and J ends lost 1 base and 12 bases, in that order; junction bases with no gene match: 14. CDR3 bases: TGTGCCAGCAGCCAAGTGGCTAGCGGGGTTCCCCCGACTCAGTATTTT. It codes for CASSQVASGVPPTQYF.

This clone has a handful of counts. In nucleotides, the CDR3 is TGTGCCAGCAGTGACTCGAAAGGATCAGATACGCAGTATTTT. It codes for CASSDSKGSDTQYF. V gene TRBV6-4 combines with J gene TRBJ2-3, with no clear D. Germline lookup yields CDR1 MRHNA and CDR2 SNTAGT. The CDR3 has 14 residues. V gave up 0 bases and J gave up 4 bases, with 8 bases separating them.

The CDR3: CASSYSPVKRYEQYF. CDR3 coding DNA: TGTGCCAGCAGTTACTCACCCGTTAAACGCTACGAGCAGTACTTC. The chain joins TRBV6-5 to TRBJ2-7; D is unclear. Per the germline V gene, CDR1 is MNHEY and CDR2 is SVGAGI. There are 15 residues in the CDR3. V was trimmed by 0 bases and J by 3 bases, leaving 12 bases between them.

This chain connects TRBV5-5 to TRBJ2-5, with 16 nucleotides matching TRBD2. The CDR3 spans 16 residues. Unmatched junction bases numbered 3, after V lost 5 bases and J lost 2 bases. Germline-derived CDR1 and CDR2 are SGHKS and YYEKEE (reference sequence). The CDR3 protein is CASSSGLAGGQETQYF. CDR3 coding DNA: TGTGCCAGCAGTTCGGGACTAGCGGGAGGGCAAGAGACCCAGTACTTC.

This chain connects TRBV11-2 to TRBJ2-1; D not certain. The CDR3 has 14 residues. Germline assignment: CDR1 SGHAT and CDR2 FQNNGV. V was trimmed by 5 bases and J by 6 bases, leaving 14 bases between them. CDR3 sequence reads: CASSLGETGNEQFF. DNA of the CDR3: TGTGCCAGCAGCCTCGGCGAGACTGGCAATGAGCAGTTCTTC. The full variable domain, with the rest looked up from reference TRBV11-2 and TRBJ2-1, is EAGVAQSPRYKIIEKRQSVAFWCNPISGHATLYWYQQILGQGPKLLIQFQNNGVVDDSQLPKDRFSAERLKGVDSTLKIQPAKLEDSAVYLCASSLGETGNEQFFGPGTRLTVL.

The J gene is TRBJ2-3, the V gene TRBV30, with 11 bases lining up with TRBD2. V lost 2 bases and J lost 4; bases outside the gene matches: 5. The CDR3 has 15 amino acids. Germline-derived CDR1 and CDR2 are GTSNPN and SVGIG (reference sequence). This CDR3 is CAWSLAGGSADTQYF. The DNA for the CDR3 is TGTGCCTGGAGTCTAGCGGGAGGATCGGCAGATACGCAGTATTTT.

The chain uses TRBV5-4 and TRBJ2-5; 7 bases match TRBD2. Per germline, CDR1 SGHNT and CDR2 YYREEE (reference sequence). V lost 3 bases, J lost 5 bases, and 4 bases stayed unmatched. The CDR3 length is 13 residues. In nucleotides, the CDR3 is TGTGCCAGCAGCTCAGGACTAGTGGAGACCCAGTACTTC. Translating it yields CASSSGLVETQYF.

The V and J genes are TRBV18 and TRBJ1-5, with TRBD1 identical over 9 bases. After removal of 1 base from V and 5 bases from J, the junction contained 3 bases not matched to a gene. This CDR3 has 15 amino acids. Germline V gene lookup returns CDR1 KGHSH and CDR2 LQKENI. The CDR3 reads CASSPRTGADQPQHF. CDR3 sequence (DNA): TGTGCCAGCTCACCACGGACAGGGGCGGATCAGCCCCAGCATTTT.

In this sample, this clone turned up once. The rearrangement joins TRBV5-1 to TRBJ1-4; D is unclear. The CDR3 is 14 amino acids. V was trimmed by 6 bases and J by 3 bases, leaving 12 bases between them. Germline CDR1 reads SGHRS; CDR2 reads YFSETQ. CDR3 in DNA: TGCGCCAGCACCACGGACGGGTCTAATGAAAAACTGTTTTTT. This codes for CASTTDGSNEKLFF.

The V and J genes are TRBV5-6 and TRBJ1-2; D ambiguous. Germline V lookup: CDR1 SGHDT, CDR2 YYEEEE. Trimming stripped 1 base from V and 4 bases from J, with 11 bases between. The CDR3 sequence is 14 residues long. Here the CDR3 DNA reads TGTGCCAGCAGCTTGCCGGGGAATTTCTATGGCTACACCTTC. It codes for CASSLPGNFYGYTF.

This chain uses TRBV15 with TRBJ1-4; TRBD1 might be the D (6 bases). The CDR3 consists of 17 residues. CDR1 and CDR2 from the germline V gene are LNHNV and YYDKDF (reference sequence). V lost 6 bases and J lost 0, with 17 bases in between. CDR3: CATRERGGFATNEKLFF. CDR3 bases: TGTGCCACCAGAGAGAGAGGGGGTTTTGCAACTAATGAAAAACTGTTTTTT.

The rearrangement joins TRBV5-1 to TRBJ2-1; D not resolved. Germline V gives CDR1 SGHRS, CDR2 YFSETQ. Trimming pared 0 bases from V and 0 bases from J, leaving 7 bases between. This CDR3 region has 15 residues. CDR3 in amino acids: CASSLAGSSYNEQFF. CDR3 DNA: TGCGCCAGCAGCTTGGCCGGTAGCTCCTACAATGAGCAGTTCTTC.

V is TRBV11-1 and J is TRBJ2-3; 7 bases are a match to TRBD2. With 1 base clipped from V and 0 bases from J, the junction kept 1 base outside the gene matches. Germline values: CDR1 SGHAT, CDR2 FQDESV (reference sequence). CDR3 size: 15 residues. In nucleotides, the CDR3 is TGTGCCAGCAGCTTAGGAGCGGGAAGCACAGATACGCAGTATTTT. Translation: CASSLGAGSTDTQYF.

This chain uses TRBV27 with TRBJ2-1; 8 positions match TRBD1. From germline, CDR1 is MNHEY and CDR2 SMNVEV (reference sequence). CDR3 length: 14 amino acids. The V gene end was trimmed by 5 bases and the J gene end by 7 bases; junction bases not matched to a gene: 7. CDR3 bases: TGTGCCAGCAGTCCGGGACAGGCCCCAAATGAGCAGTTCTTC. Translating it yields CASSPGQAPNEQFF.

V and J are TRBV20-1 and TRBJ1-1; a weak D match, TRBD1 (5 bases). Germline loops: CDR1 DFQATT, CDR2 SNEGSKA (reference sequence). V shed 7 bases and J shed 9 bases, with 15 bases lying between them. This CDR3 has 11 residues. CDR3 residues: CSVPTGTQAFF. The CDR3 DNA sequence: TGCAGTGTTCCTACCGGGACTCAAGCTTTCTTT.

The chain uses TRBV28 and TRBJ1-2; a weak D match, TRBD1 (6 bases). The CDR3 loop spans 15 amino acids. CDR1 and CDR2 (germline): MDHEN, SYDVKM. Trimming removed 6 bases from V and 6 bases from J, with 20 bases in between. The CDR3 loop is CASRPQGQSHDGYTF. As DNA, the CDR3 is TGTGCCAGCAGGCCACAGGGCCAGTCCCACGATGGCTACACCTTC.

The V gene is TRBV11-2, the J gene TRBJ2-2; TRBD1 is a possible D gene (5 bases). Trimming shortened V by 5 bases and J by 1 base, and 8 bases separated the two germline ends. Looked up from germline, CDR1 is SGHAT and CDR2 is FQNNGV. This CDR3 region has 14 residues. CDR3 sequence: CASSLTGNTGELFF. The DNA for the CDR3 is TGTGCCAGCAGCCTTACAGGGAACACCGGGGAGCTGTTTTTT. The full variable domain, its missing parts supplied by reference TRBV11-2 and TRBJ2-2, is EAGVAQSPRYKIIEKRQSVAFWCNPISGHATLYWYQQILGQGPKLLIQFQNNGVVDDSQLPKDRFSAERLKGVDSTLKIQPAKLEDSAVYLCASSLTGNTGELFFGEGSRLTVL.

This chain links TRBV6-6 with TRBJ2-3; D uncertain. V lost 2 bases to trimming and J lost 8 bases, with 11 bases between them. The CDR3 contains 13 residues. Germline lookup yields CDR1 MNHNY and CDR2 SVGAGI (reference sequence). CDR3 loop: CASSYVRESTQYF. The CDR3 DNA sequence: TGTGCCAGCAGTTACGTAAGAGAGAGTACGCAGTATTTT.